This TCR beta chain was sequenced during a study of CD8 T cells in Susac syndrome. Overall study findings and caveats: Regarding the TCR sequencing and HLA analysis, the study admitted that a relatively small number of individuals were involved.

Germline V gene lookup returns CDR1 KGHDR and CDR2 SFDVKD. The CDR3 runs to 13 residues. V gave up 2 bases and J gave up 5 bases, with 6 bases separating them. As to this clonotype: The antigen is not known.

Reverse transcription used roughly 0.45 to 1 ug RNA and random hexamers. TCRdb called the immunoSEQ multiplex PCR reads again in MiXCR, with one record for every CDR3 protein. The sample contains approximately 220,000 distinct CDR3 sequences, over 90% of which appear only once. The sequencing sample was made of CD4+ T cells from PBMCs. This chain links TRBV24-1 with TRBJ2-1; D not resolved. The receptor's source is a human donor with multiple sclerosis. This CDR3 is CATSDSLHNEQFF. In DNA, the CDR3 is TGTGCCACCAGTGATTCCCTCCACAATGAGCAGTTCTTC.